This T cell receptor (beta chain) was found in a study of CD8 T cells in ankylosing spondylitis. TCRdb re-derived calls from the 5' RACE reads in MiXCR, one entry per CDR3 protein. The table lists fewer than 500,000 distinct CDR3 sequences, about 25% of them singletons, with 0.89% in the top ten. Points on this clonotype: What it binds is unknown.

Findings of the study overall: A TCR beta motif of 8 or 9 highly homologous variants appeared characteristic of ankylosing spondylitis blood.

There are 12 residues in the CDR3. From germline, CDR1 is SGHDN and CDR2 FVKESK. The germline V and J ends were trimmed by 3 bases and 11 bases, with 10 bases remaining between them. The chain is built from TRBV14 and TRBJ1-4; no firm D call. The source is a male donor with ankylosing spondylitis. Input material: blood, either unsorted or a sorted T cell fraction (not recorded which). The CDR3 bases are TGTGCCAGCAGCCAGGTACCAAGGAAACTGTTTTTT. This gives the protein CASSQVPRKLFF.